This T cell receptor beta chain stems from a study of blood T cell repertoires in COVID-19 (dated by TCRdb to the early 2020s). About the full investigation: Collaborator samples came from the United States, Italy and Spain and covered acute and convalescent phases of COVID-19. The material from the prospective study consisted of cDNA or gDNA derived from T cells, B-cell-depleted T cells, or PBMCs. Deeply sampled blood TCRbeta repertoires from subjects exposed to, actively infected with, or recovered from COVID-19 were included in the dataset. The repertoires were released in a freely available public database meant as a resource for research on the immune response to SARS-CoV-2. Samples came from the ongoing ImmuneRACE study (first 160 participants) plus 1,254 subjects from 6 global collaborators. Nearly every sample came with metadata listing a de-identified subject ID, COVID-19 status, age in years and sex. HLA class I and class II types, where available, came from metadata supplied by the sample provider rather than from assay-based typing. Here is what the overall study found, with its caveats: The amount of clinical and demographic metadata varied by source and participant and was provided uncurated.

One collaborating source in Seattle enrolled patients during active infection and followed them longitudinally through the course of disease. Each collaborating institution followed its own protocols to collect whole blood in K2EDTA tubes. For TCRbeta analysis, collaborators shipped samples as frozen whole blood, isolated PBMCs, or DNA extracted from either of those sample types. This clone was counted a few times. Its recognized antigen is unknown. Within one base of it there is no much larger clone, and no base qualities were kept. TCRbeta CDR3 regions were amplified from genomic DNA by means of the immunoSEQ Assay, a bias-controlled multiplex PCR. The authors' analysis ran thus. Within the assay, amplification of reference gene primers was used to estimate how many nucleated cells each sample contained. Sequence reads were collapsed and filtered to measure the absolute abundance of every unique TCRbeta CDR3 rearrangement. Productive Simpson clonality was computed per sample as the square root of Simpson's diversity index over productive rearrangements. The source is immuneACCESS, and TCRdb retained only in-frame sequences with V and J called. Part of the clones is not carried over; for the studies checked, unresolved V genes explain less than half of this, and the remainder is unexplained. D and trimming were read from the DNA, whereas the V and J calls and clone size are those reported in that table. The sample data list a few hundred thousand clones, and over 80% of these were observed just once. The ten largest clones capture approximately 6% of the sample.

This TCR came from a woman between 50 and 59 years old with COVID-19, enrolled during active disease. The sample taken for sequencing was peripheral blood.

The CDR3 here reads CASTPGLTGGRNEQFF. Here is the DNA: TGCGCCAGCACCCCTGGTTTGACAGGGGGCCGCAATGAGCAGTTCTTC. The sequence is built from TRBV10-2 and TRBJ2-1; the central 10 bases match TRBD1. Via the germline V gene, CDR1 is WSHSY and CDR2 SAAADI. V trim: 7 bases; J trim: 6 bases; unmatched bases: 12. The CDR3 goes from the cysteine to the phenylalanine over 16 residues. The retained sequence is limited to the CDR3, 48 bases, with the frame set at the first base.